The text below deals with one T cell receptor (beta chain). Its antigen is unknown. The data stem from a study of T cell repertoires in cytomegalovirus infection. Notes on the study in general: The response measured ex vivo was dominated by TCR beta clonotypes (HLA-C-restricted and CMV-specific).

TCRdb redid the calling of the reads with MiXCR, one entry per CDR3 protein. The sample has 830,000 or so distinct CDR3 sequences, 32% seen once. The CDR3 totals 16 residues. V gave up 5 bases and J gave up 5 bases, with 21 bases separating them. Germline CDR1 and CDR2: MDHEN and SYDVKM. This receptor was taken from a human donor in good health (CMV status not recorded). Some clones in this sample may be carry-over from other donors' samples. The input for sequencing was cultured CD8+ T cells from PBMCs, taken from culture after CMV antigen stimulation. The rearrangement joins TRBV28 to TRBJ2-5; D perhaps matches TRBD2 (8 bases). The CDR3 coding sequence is TGTGCCAGCAGTGGCTCCTACAGGGGCGGGAGGGAGACCCAGTACTTC. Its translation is CASSGSYRGGRETQYF.